The present T cell receptor beta chain was sequenced within a study of OX40 agonist ivuxolimab in advanced cancers. Background on the study: Dose-escalation patients suffered from hepatocellular carcinoma, melanoma, renal cell or head and neck cancer. Notes on the study in general: There was clonal expansion of CD4+ and CD8+ blood T cells by week 6 at 0.1 to 3.0 mg/kg. Some nonresponders additionally presented with little normalized T-cell clonal expansion. Relative to CD4+, CD8+ T cells held more expanded clones on average.

On this clone: The antigen remains undetermined.

Method: immunoSEQ multiplex PCR; TCRdb's copy keeps in-frame clones and lacks some. The sample lists 75,000 to 95,000 clones; approximately 85% were seen once. From germline, CDR1 is LNHDA and CDR2 SQIVND (reference sequence). This CDR3 is 17 amino acids long. The V gene lost 5 bases and the J gene lost 4 bases, with 23 bases spanning the gap. The receptor's source is an adult with an advanced solid tumor such as melanoma, head and neck, liver or kidney cancer. The material was CD4+ or CD8+ T cells sorted from blood, obtained in a trial of the OX40 agonist ivuxolimab. The chain is built from TRBV19 and TRBJ1-1, with a weak D call TRBD1 (5 bases). The CDR3 reads CASSPNLLGGRITEAFF. DNA of the CDR3: TGTGCCAGTAGTCCCAATTTGTTGGGGGGAAGGATCACTGAAGCTTTCTTT.